A selection of T cell receptor beta chains follows, all from one sample in a study of blood T cell repertoires in COVID-19. Profiled with immunoSEQ multiplex PCR; TCRdb holds only in-frame clones, not every one. The table has roughly 300,000 clones, roughly 90% seen once. The material sequenced was peripheral blood. The receptor source for this set is a man younger than 35 who had recovered from COVID-19. Both conserved end residues are part of each CDR3. The D gene is left open where the match is weak. Clone size is shown for a subset of rows, as once, few, many or a class of expanded clone.

abundance: .; v_gene: TRBV10-3; d_gene: TRBD1; j_gene: TRBJ2-7; CDR3aa: CAISFTGGSPTSSYEQYF; CDR3nt: TGTGCCATCAGTTTTACAGGGGGGTCACCGACGAGCTCCTACGAGCAGTACTTC
abundance: once; v_gene: TRBV5-6; d_gene: TRBD1; j_gene: TRBJ2-3; CDR3aa: CASSSGQGDTQYF; CDR3nt: TGTGCCAGCAGCTCGGGACAGGGTGATACGCAGTATTTT
abundance: .; v_gene: TRBV9; d_gene: .; j_gene: TRBJ1-5; CDR3aa: CASSVSSGQPQHF; CDR3nt: TGTGCCAGCAGCGTTTCATCGGGTCAGCCCCAGCATTTT
abundance: .; v_gene: TRBV7-6; d_gene: TRBD1; j_gene: TRBJ2-1; CDR3aa: CASSLEYPGTGGYNEQFF; CDR3nt: TGTGCCAGCAGCTTAGAGTACCCGGGGACAGGGGGCTACAATGAGCAGTTCTTC
abundance: once; v_gene: TRBV3-1/TRBV3-2; d_gene: .; j_gene: TRBJ1-2; CDR3aa: CASSQVGDYGYTF; CDR3nt: TGTGCCAGCAGCCAAGTAGGGGACTATGGCTACACCTTC
abundance: .; v_gene: TRBV2; d_gene: TRBD1; j_gene: TRBJ2-5; CDR3aa: CASSLQGAWETQYF; CDR3nt: TGTGCCAGCAGCCTACAGGGGGCCTGGGAGACCCAGTACTTC
abundance: .; v_gene: TRBV12-3/TRBV12-4; d_gene: TRBD2; j_gene: TRBJ2-5; CDR3aa: CASSLGTSTQYF; CDR3nt: TGTGCCAGCAGTTTAGGGACTAGTACTCAGTACTTC
abundance: .; v_gene: TRBV16; d_gene: TRBD1; j_gene: TRBJ1-6; CDR3aa: CASSQPTGTASPLHF; CDR3nt: TGTGCCAGCAGCCAACCAACCGGGACAGCATCACCCCTCCACTTT
abundance: .; v_gene: TRBV6-5; d_gene: .; j_gene: TRBJ1-1; CDR3aa: CASSYCWQTHTEAFF; CDR3nt: TGTGCCAGCAGTTACTGTTGGCAGACTCACACTGAAGCTTTCTTT
abundance: many; v_gene: TRBV3-1/TRBV3-2; d_gene: .; j_gene: TRBJ1-6; CDR3aa: CASSPAAGLSPLHF; CDR3nt: TGTGCCAGCAGCCCCGCGGCTGGCCTTTCACCCCTCCACTTT
abundance: once; v_gene: TRBV11-3; d_gene: .; j_gene: TRBJ2-7; CDR3aa: CASSLKGHRDLGFCEQYF; CDR3nt: TGTGCCAGCAGCTTAAAAGGACACCGGGACTTGGGGTTTTGCGAGCAGTACTTC
abundance: .; v_gene: TRBV6-5; d_gene: .; j_gene: TRBJ2-2; CDR3aa: CASSLTGWSTGELFF; CDR3nt: TGTGCCAGCAGTCTGACAGGATGGAGCACCGGGGAGCTGTTTTTT
abundance: .; v_gene: TRBV18; d_gene: TRBD2; j_gene: TRBJ2-7; CDR3aa: CASSPGAGGYEQYF; CDR3nt: TGTGCCAGCTCACCGGGCGCGGGAGGTTACGAGCAGTACTTC
abundance: .; v_gene: TRBV7-2; d_gene: TRBD1; j_gene: TRBJ1-6; CDR3aa: CASSPTTGRTAPLHF; CDR3nt: TGTGCCAGCAGCCCAACGACAGGGCGGACGGCACCCCTCCACTTT
abundance: .; v_gene: TRBV7-9; d_gene: TRBD1; j_gene: TRBJ2-1; CDR3aa: CASNIGTATYNEQFF; CDR3nt: TGTGCCAGCAACATAGGGACAGCTACCTACAATGAGCAGTTCTTC
abundance: .; v_gene: TRBV19; d_gene: TRBD1; j_gene: TRBJ2-7; CDR3aa: CAVSGQGNHEQYF; CDR3nt: TGTGCCGTGTCGGGACAGGGCAACCACGAGCAGTACTTC
abundance: .; v_gene: TRBV6-5; d_gene: .; j_gene: TRBJ2-2; CDR3aa: CASSPRGMAGELFF; CDR3nt: TGTGCCAGCAGTCCTAGGGGGATGGCCGGGGAGCTGTTTTTT
abundance: .; v_gene: TRBV3-1/TRBV3-2; d_gene: TRBD1; j_gene: TRBJ1-5; CDR3aa: CASSRSGQGFNQPQHF; CDR3nt: TGTGCCAGCAGCCGATCGGGACAGGGTTTCAATCAGCCCCAGCATTTT
abundance: .; v_gene: TRBV12-3/TRBV12-4; d_gene: TRBD1; j_gene: TRBJ1-2; CDR3aa: CASSLAGGGYTF; CDR3nt: TGTGCCAGCAGTTTGGCAGGGGGCGGCTACACCTTC
abundance: .; v_gene: TRBV7-9; d_gene: TRBD2; j_gene: TRBJ2-7; CDR3aa: CASSLAGLAYEQYF; CDR3nt: TGTGCCAGCAGCTTAGCGGGACTAGCCTACGAGCAGTACTTC
abundance: .; v_gene: TRBV7-2; d_gene: TRBD1; j_gene: TRBJ1-3; CDR3aa: CASSLDREVNTIYF; CDR3nt: TGTGCCAGCAGCCTGGACAGGGAAGTAAACACCATATATTTT
abundance: .; v_gene: TRBV5-1; d_gene: TRBD2; j_gene: TRBJ2-1; CDR3aa: CASSFGGGAINEQFF; CDR3nt: TGCGCCAGCAGCTTTGGCGGGGGGGCGATCAATGAGCAGTTCTTC
abundance: .; v_gene: TRBV19; d_gene: TRBD1; j_gene: TRBJ2-7; CDR3aa: CASSTRQGGAYEQYF; CDR3nt: TGTGCCAGTAGTACAAGACAGGGGGGCGCCTACGAGCAGTACTTC
abundance: .; v_gene: TRBV10-1; d_gene: .; j_gene: TRBJ2-1; CDR3aa: CASSESKGRGWYNEQFF; CDR3nt: TGCGCCAGCAGTGAGTCGAAAGGCAGGGGATGGTACAATGAGCAGTTCTTC
abundance: .; v_gene: TRBV7-3; d_gene: TRBD2; j_gene: TRBJ2-1; CDR3aa: CASSYPGTSGVNEQFF; CDR3nt: TGTGCCAGCAGCTACCCCGGGACTAGCGGAGTCAATGAGCAGTTCTTC
abundance: .; v_gene: TRBV7-3; d_gene: .; j_gene: TRBJ2-1; CDR3aa: CASSLSDEQFF; CDR3nt: TGTGCCAGCAGCTTAAGCGATGAGCAGTTCTTC
abundance: .; v_gene: TRBV19; d_gene: TRBD2; j_gene: TRBJ2-3; CDR3aa: CASSSQREITDTQYF; CDR3nt: TGTGCCAGTAGTTCTCAGCGGGAGATTACAGATACGCAGTATTTT
abundance: .; v_gene: TRBV28; d_gene: .; j_gene: TRBJ1-2; CDR3aa: CASSSDRYYGYTF; CDR3nt: TGTGCCAGCAGTTCGGACAGATACTATGGCTACACCTTC
abundance: .; v_gene: TRBV6-5; d_gene: .; j_gene: TRBJ1-2; CDR3aa: CASSYRGVGYGYTF; CDR3nt: TGTGCCAGCAGTTACCGGGGGGTGGGCTATGGCTACACCTTC
abundance: .; v_gene: TRBV6-4; d_gene: .; j_gene: TRBJ1-2; CDR3aa: CASSDRGSHGYTF; CDR3nt: TGTGCCAGCAGTGACAGGGGGTCCCATGGCTACACCTTC
abundance: .; v_gene: TRBV6-6; d_gene: .; j_gene: TRBJ2-7; CDR3aa: CASNQGQEQYF; CDR3nt: TGTGCCAGTAACCAGGGGCAGGAGCAGTACTTC
abundance: .; v_gene: TRBV5-1; d_gene: .; j_gene: TRBJ2-5; CDR3aa: CASSLGGPTQETQYF; CDR3nt: TGCGCCAGCAGCTTGGGGGGGCCTACTCAAGAGACCCAGTACTTC
abundance: .; v_gene: TRBV6-5; d_gene: TRBD1; j_gene: TRBJ2-7; CDR3aa: CASARLRQGPSEQYF; CDR3nt: TGTGCCAGCGCCCGCCTGAGACAGGGGCCCTCCGAGCAGTACTTC
abundance: once; v_gene: TRBV29-1; d_gene: .; j_gene: TRBJ1-5; CDR3aa: CSGGTSDGPQHF; CDR3nt: TGCAGCGGAGGGACTTCCGACGGGCCCCAGCATTTT
abundance: .; v_gene: TRBV6-2/TRBV6-3; d_gene: TRBD1; j_gene: TRBJ1-1; CDR3aa: CASSTYRQGGNTEAFF; CDR3nt: TGTGCCAGCAGTACCTACCGACAGGGGGGGAACACTGAAGCTTTCTTT
abundance: few; v_gene: TRBV19; d_gene: .; j_gene: TRBJ1-1; CDR3aa: CASSMTGLGTEAFF; CDR3nt: TGTGCCAGTAGTATGACAGGTTTGGGAACTGAAGCTTTCTTT
abundance: .; v_gene: TRBV11-1; d_gene: .; j_gene: TRBJ2-7; CDR3aa: CASSSVADPSYEQYF; CDR3nt: TGTGCCAGCAGCTCAGTAGCGGACCCGTCCTACGAGCAGTACTTC
abundance: .; v_gene: TRBV5-1; d_gene: TRBD1; j_gene: TRBJ1-2; CDR3aa: CASTREGTGSYGYTF; CDR3nt: TGCGCCAGCACCAGAGAGGGGACAGGGAGCTATGGCTACACCTTC
abundance: .; v_gene: TRBV5-1; d_gene: .; j_gene: TRBJ2-1; CDR3aa: CASSISRNEQFF; CDR3nt: TGCGCCAGCAGCATATCGCGGAATGAGCAGTTCTTC
abundance: .; v_gene: TRBV2; d_gene: TRBD1; j_gene: TRBJ2-5; CDR3aa: CASSGRGSVETQYF; CDR3nt: TGTGCCAGCAGTGGCAGGGGGTCAGTGGAGACCCAGTACTTC
abundance: once; v_gene: TRBV27; d_gene: .; j_gene: TRBJ2-7; CDR3aa: CASSLTGADGGQYF; CDR3nt: TGTGCCAGCAGTTTAACTGGGGCCGACGGGGGGCAGTACTTC
abundance: .; v_gene: TRBV5-6; d_gene: .; j_gene: TRBJ1-1; CDR3aa: CASRPGTSYTEAFF; CDR3nt: TGTGCCAGCAGACCCGGGACTTCCTACACTGAAGCTTTCTTT
abundance: .; v_gene: TRBV4-3; d_gene: .; j_gene: TRBJ2-7; CDR3aa: CASSQDRGYEQYF; CDR3nt: TGCGCCAGCAGCCAAGACAGGGGCTACGAGCAGTACTTC
abundance: .; v_gene: TRBV3-1/TRBV3-2; d_gene: .; j_gene: TRBJ2-1; CDR3aa: CASSQVDLGNEQFF; CDR3nt: TGTGCCAGCAGCCAAGTAGATCTAGGCAATGAGCAGTTCTTC
abundance: .; v_gene: TRBV23-1; d_gene: TRBD1; j_gene: TRBJ1-2; CDR3aa: CASSDPGQPYGYTF; CDR3nt: TGCGCCAGCAGTGATCCGGGACAGCCCTATGGCTACACCTTC
abundance: .; v_gene: TRBV14; d_gene: TRBD1; j_gene: TRBJ1-1; CDR3aa: CASSQVAGGLMDTEAFF; CDR3nt: TGTGCCAGCAGCCAAGTCGCAGGGGGGCTTATGGACACTGAAGCTTTCTTT
abundance: .; v_gene: TRBV7-8; d_gene: .; j_gene: TRBJ2-7; CDR3aa: CASSSGVFSYEQYF; CDR3nt: TGTGCCAGCAGCTCTGGAGTATTCTCCTACGAGCAGTACTTC
abundance: .; v_gene: TRBV9; d_gene: TRBD1; j_gene: TRBJ1-2; CDR3aa: CASREPGTAYGYTF; CDR3nt: TGTGCCAGCAGAGAACCTGGGACAGCTTATGGCTACACCTTC
abundance: once; v_gene: TRBV7-2; d_gene: .; j_gene: TRBJ1-6; CDR3aa: CASSLGRAENSPLHF; CDR3nt: TGTGCCAGCAGCTTAGGCAGGGCCGAGAATTCACCCCTCCACTTT
abundance: .; v_gene: TRBV13; d_gene: TRBD2; j_gene: TRBJ2-1; CDR3aa: CASSPAGADNEQFF; CDR3nt: TGTGCCAGCAGCCCAGCGGGGGCGGACAATGAGCAGTTCTTC
abundance: .; v_gene: TRBV14; d_gene: .; j_gene: TRBJ2-1; CDR3aa: CASSQPPAGRRDEQFF; CDR3nt: TGTGCCAGCAGCCAACCCCCAGCGGGTCGCCGCGATGAGCAGTTCTTC
abundance: .; v_gene: TRBV5-1; d_gene: .; j_gene: TRBJ1-3; CDR3aa: CASSASQASGNTIYF; CDR3nt: TGCGCCAGCAGCGCCTCACAGGCTTCTGGAAACACCATATATTTT
abundance: .; v_gene: TRBV9; d_gene: .; j_gene: TRBJ2-7; CDR3aa: CASSATGDPLEQYF; CDR3nt: TGTGCCAGCAGCGCCACGGGGGATCCCCTCGAGCAGTACTTC
abundance: .; v_gene: TRBV19; d_gene: .; j_gene: TRBJ1-5; CDR3aa: CASSTRATGFSNQPQHF; CDR3nt: TGTGCCAGTAGTACCCGGGCCACGGGATTTAGCAATCAGCCCCAGCATTTT
abundance: .; v_gene: TRBV5-1; d_gene: TRBD1; j_gene: TRBJ2-1; CDR3aa: CASSNRDRDYNEQFF; CDR3nt: TGCGCCAGCAGTAACCGGGACAGGGATTACAATGAGCAGTTCTTC
abundance: .; v_gene: TRBV3-1/TRBV3-2; d_gene: .; j_gene: TRBJ2-1; CDR3aa: CASSQIGGGRVDEQFF; CDR3nt: TGTGCCAGCAGCCAGATAGGAGGGGGCAGGGTGGATGAGCAGTTCTTC
abundance: .; v_gene: TRBV27; d_gene: TRBD2; j_gene: TRBJ2-7; CDR3aa: CASSSAGDREQYF; CDR3nt: TGTGCCAGCAGTTCCGCGGGAGATCGGGAGCAGTACTTC